The 7 T cell receptor beta chains given below trace back to one sample, sequenced in a study of glioma-infiltrating T cells after dendritic cell vaccination. Produced via immunoSEQ multiplex PCR; TCRdb's table is partial and in-frame only. In the table there are some 70,000 clones, approximately 78% of which are singletons. The specimen comprised blood, sampled before dendritic cell vaccination. Every receptor here comes from a human donor with glioblastoma.

The V gene is TRBV6-1, the J gene TRBJ2-3; tentative D call: TRBD2 (7 bases). Per the germline V gene, CDR1 is MNHNS and CDR2 is SASEGT. The V gene lost 1 base and the J gene lost 1 base, with 12 bases spanning the gap. The CDR3 is made up of 16 amino acids. The CDR3: CASSEVRGRGTDTQYF. The CDR3 bases are TGTGCCAGCAGTGAAGTTAGGGGGAGGGGCACAGATACGCAGTATTTT.

This chain joins TRBV29-1 and TRBJ1-2, with D unclear. CDR3 length: 13 residues. Germline CDR1 SQVTM, CDR2 ANQGSEA. V was clipped by 5 bases and J by 4 bases, with 14 bases between them. The CDR3 DNA reads TGCAGCGTTCCGGACTATTCCGGCTATGGCTACACCTTC. Translation gives CSVPDYSGYGYTF. Supplemented by reference TRBV29-1 and TRBJ1-2, the full variable domain reads SAVISQKPSRDICQRGTSLTIQCQVDSQVTMMFWYRQQPGQSLTLIATANQGSEATYESGFVIDKFPISRPNLTFSTLTVSNMSPEDSSIYLCSVPDYSGYGYTFGSGTRLTVV.

The rearrangement joins TRBV28 to TRBJ1-5; D is undetermined. V lost 6 bases and J 0 bases, leaving 9 bases between the germline ends. This CDR3 contains 14 residues. Germline-derived CDR1 and CDR2 are MDHEN and SYDVKM. The CDR3 DNA reads TGTGCCAGCAGAGGAGGGCATAGCAATCAGCCCCAGCATTTT. As protein: CASRGGHSNQPQHF.

This clone is medium-sized (0.01 to 0.1%) in the sample. The chain combines TRBV15 with TRBJ1-4; D gene unclear. The germline V gene has CDR1 LNHNV and CDR2 YYDKDF (reference sequence). V lost 3 bases, J lost 6 bases, and 14 bases lay in between. This CDR3 comprises 15 residues. The CDR3 bases are TGTGCCACCAGCAGGGCGGGTGACGCAGATGAAAAACTGTTTTTT. This gives the protein CATSRAGDADEKLFF. Filled out from reference TRBV15 and TRBJ1-4, the complete variable domain reads DAMVIQNPRYQVTQFGKPVTLSCSQTLNHNVMYWYQQKSSQAPKLLFHYYDKDFNNEADTPDNFQSRRPNTSFCFLDIRSPGLGDTAMYLCATSRAGDADEKLFFGSGTQLSVL.

The genes are TRBV7-8 and TRBJ2-1, with 9 bases identical to TRBD2. J gave up 8 bases and V 1 base, and 6 bases lay outside the gene matches. Per the germline V gene, CDR1 is SGHVS and CDR2 is FQNEAQ. This CDR3 spans 15 amino acids. CDR3: CASSLEVAGVDEQFF. The CDR3, as DNA: TGTGCCAGCAGCTTAGAGGTAGCGGGGGTCGATGAGCAGTTCTTC.

The J gene is TRBJ2-7, the V gene TRBV4-2, with D tentatively TRBD2 (5 bases). Deletions cut 2 bases from V and 2 bases from J, with 13 bases between. The CDR3 has 15 amino acids. The germline CDR1 and CDR2 sequences are LGHNA and YNFKEQ. DNA for the CDR3: TGTGCCAGCAGCCAATGGAGGACCGTCGCCTACGAGCAGTACTTC. Its translation is CASSQWRTVAYEQYF.

V gene TRBV27 combines with J gene TRBJ1-5; D remains ambiguous. Germline V lookup: CDR1 MNHEY, CDR2 SMNVEV (reference sequence). The germline V and J ends were trimmed by 6 bases and 0 bases, with 6 bases remaining between them. The CDR3 length is 13 residues. The CDR3 DNA reads TGTGCCAGCAGGACATATAGCAATCAGCCCCAGCATTTT. Translation gives CASRTYSNQPQHF.